Listed below are T cell receptor beta chains from one sample, sequenced in a study of cytomegalovirus exposure and HLA in healthy donors. Profiling relied on immunoSEQ multiplex PCR, and the TCRdb table lists in-frame clones only, not all of them. Of 90,000 to 140,000 clones listed, roughly 13% are singletons. Specimen: PBMCs. These receptors all stem from a man aged 35 to 55 in good health and CMV-seropositive. The CDR3 runs from the conserved cysteine through the conserved F or W. The D gene is left open where the match is weak. Not every row has a clone size; where given, it reads once, few, many or a size class.

TRBJ2-1 | TRBV11-3 | . | . | TGTGCCAGCAGCTTAGGCCAGAACAATGAGCAGTTCTTC | CASSLGQNNEQFF
TRBJ2-1 | TRBV9 | TRBD2 | few | TGTGCCAGCAGCGTAGATTTGCGGGAGACCTACAATGAGCAGTTCTTC | CASSVDLRETYNEQFF
TRBJ1-1 | TRBV10-1 | . | . | TGCGCCAGCAGTGGATCCGGGGGGGGTCCTGAAGCTTTCTTT | CASSGSGGGPEAFF
TRBJ2-7 | TRBV28 | . | few | TGTGCCAGCAGTCATTTACTGGGGAGGTCCTACGAGCAGTACTTC | CASSHLLGRSYEQYF
TRBJ2-7 | TRBV5-4 | . | . | TGTGCCAGCAGGTCGGCAGGGCAGATTTACGAGCAGTACTTC | CASRSAGQIYEQYF
TRBJ2-5 | TRBV10-3 | . | . | TGTGCCATCAGTGAGACTAGTTTGGAGACCCAGTACTTC | CAISETSLETQYF
TRBJ2-1 | TRBV2 | . | . | TGTGCCAGCATGCGGGATATGGATATAGATGAGCAGTTCTTC | CASMRDMDIDEQFF
TRBJ2-1 | TRBV5-8 | TRBD2 | . | TGTGCCAGCAGCTCCTTAAGGGAGGGCTACAATGAGCAGTTCTTC | CASSSLREGYNEQFF
TRBJ2-1 | TRBV6-5 | . | . | TGTGCCAGCAGTTCTGAAGGGAGCGGTGAGCAGTTCTTC | CASSSEGSGEQFF
TRBJ2-3 | TRBV5-6 | . | few | TGTGCCAGCAGCCGGGTGGCGTCTAGCACAGATACGCAGTATTTT | CASSRVASSTDTQYF
TRBJ2-1 | TRBV6-5 | TRBD1 | many | TGTGCCAGCAGTTACTCGGACAGGGGGCCGTACAATGAGCAGTTCTTC | CASSYSDRGPYNEQFF
TRBJ2-2 | TRBV7-2 | . | few | TGTGCCAGCAGCCCGGTTTCGAGTGCGAACACCGGGGAGCTGTTTTTT | CASSPVSSANTGELFF
TRBJ1-6 | TRBV5-1 | . | few | TGCGCCAGCAGCTTGGAGGGAGGGGTCGGTTCACCCCTCCACTTT | CASSLEGGVGSPLHF
TRBJ2-5 | TRBV11-1 | TRBD1 | . | TGTGCCAGCGGATCCCCCCCGACGACAGGGGACCAAGAGACCCAGTACTTC | CASGSPPTTGDQETQYF
TRBJ1-1 | TRBV19 | . | few | TGTGCCAGTAGTTCACAGGGTCCCACTGAAGCTTTCTTT | CASSSQGPTEAFF
TRBJ1-4 | TRBV15 | . | few | TGTGCCACCAGCAGAGGGACAGTTAATGAAAAACTGTTTTTT | CATSRGTVNEKLFF
TRBJ1-2 | TRBV18 | . | . | TGTGCCAGCTCGGGGGACAAGACCGACTATGGCTACACCTTC | CASSGDKTDYGYTF
TRBJ2-7 | TRBV12-5 | TRBD1 | few | TGTGCTAGTGGATCCTGGGACAGGACGGACTTC | CASGSWDRTDF
TRBJ1-3 | TRBV30 | . | few | TGTGCCTGGAACCCCTCTCGGGTCCGAGCGGGAAACACCATATATTTT | CAWNPSRVRAGNTIYF
TRBJ2-5 | TRBV29-1 | . | . | TGCAGCGTTGATGCTAGTGACGAGACCCAGTACTTC | CSVDASDETQYF
TRBJ1-5 | TRBV28 | TRBD1 | . | TGTGCCAGCAGTCCCCACAGGGGGCGTCAGCCCCAGCATTTT | CASSPHRGRQPQHF
TRBJ2-2 | TRBV6-5 | TRBD1 | few | TGTGCCAGCACCCGACAGGGGGCGCACACCGGGGAGCTGTTTTTT | CASTRQGAHTGELFF
TRBJ2-1 | TRBV7-2 | TRBD2 | . | TGTGCCAGCAGTCGGACTAGCGGAGACAATGAGCAGTTCTTC | CASSRTSGDNEQFF
TRBJ1-4 | TRBV29-1 | TRBD1 | few | TGCAGCGTGCCTGGGACAGCCGGAGGAGTCGGTGAAAAACTGTTTTTT | CSVPGTAGGVGEKLFF
TRBJ2-7 | TRBV2 | TRBD2 | . | TGTGCCAGCAGCCCGACTAGCGGGGTATCCTACGAGCAGTACTTC | CASSPTSGVSYEQYF
TRBJ2-7 | TRBV10-3 | . | . | TGTGCCAGCGGCGACAGGCCCACGGCCGAGCAGTACTTC | CASGDRPTAEQYF
TRBJ1-1 | TRBV10-2 | TRBD1 | . | TGCGCCAGCAGGACCGGGACAGTCATTGAAGCTTTCTTT | CASRTGTVIEAFF
TRBJ2-3 | TRBV10-1 | . | few | TGCGCCAGCAGTCCACAGGGTCGGGTTGCAGATACGCAGTATTTT | CASSPQGRVADTQYF
TRBJ2-1 | TRBV2 | TRBD2 | . | TGTGCCAGCGCGCCGGGACTAGCGGGAGGGTTCAATGAGCAGTTCTTC | CASAPGLAGGFNEQFF
TRBJ2-2 | TRBV5-1 | . | . | TGCGCCAGCAGCTTGGGACAGATCACCGGGGAGCTGTTTTTT | CASSLGQITGELFF
TRBJ1-2 | TRBV12-1 | . | . | TGTGCCAGCAGCTTTGCGAGCGAGAGGACCCGGGACAGGGACTATGGCTACACCTTC | CASSFASERTRDRDYGYTF
TRBJ2-6 | TRBV15 | . | few | TGTGCCACCAGCAGAGATAGGGGTTACAGGATTAGCTCTGGGGCCAACGTCCTGACTTTC | CATSRDRGYRISSGANVLTF
TRBJ1-1 | TRBV7-3 | TRBD1 | few | TGTGCCAGCAGCGCCTTCCCGGGACAGGGAATAGGCACTGAAGCTTTCTTT | CASSAFPGQGIGTEAFF
TRBJ1-1 | TRBV7-9 | . | . | TGTGCCAGCAGCCTCTCAAGGAGAGCGGTGACTGAAGCTTTCTTT | CASSLSRRAVTEAFF